The 2 T cell receptor beta chains presented below share a single source sample, sequenced in a study of shared clonotypes between healthy human individuals. Profiling relied on immunoSEQ multiplex PCR, and the TCRdb table lists in-frame clones only, not all of them. The repertoire consists of over 95,000 clones, with 40% to 55% occurring once and the leading ten covering more than 13%. Sequencing was carried out using PBMCs. The receptors stem from a woman between 35 and 50 years old in good health. Some clones in this sample may be carry-over from other donors' samples.

The chain combines TRBV19 with TRBJ1-5, with TRBD1 as a possible D gene (6 bases). CDR3 length: 14 residues. Germline CDR1 LNHDA, CDR2 SQIVND (reference sequence). V shed 8 bases and J shed 0 bases, with 11 bases lying between them. The CDR3 DNA reads TGTGCCAGTGGACAGCAAATTAGCAATCAGCCCCAGCATTTT. Protein: CASGQQISNQPQHF.

Notes on this clone: The conserved closing phenylalanine or tryptophan is absent in this CDR3, likely reflecting a read error. V gene TRBV7-3 combines with J gene TRBJ2-2, with TRBD1 identical over 8 bases. The CDR3 has 15 residues. Germline values: CDR1 SGHTA, CDR2 FQGTGA. The junction had 4 bases not matched to a gene; V was cut back by 5 bases and J by 2 bases. The CDR3 protein is CASSPRGRNTGELFL. CDR3 nucleotides: TGTGCCAGCAGCCCCAGGGGGCGCAACACCGGGGAGCTGTTTCTT.